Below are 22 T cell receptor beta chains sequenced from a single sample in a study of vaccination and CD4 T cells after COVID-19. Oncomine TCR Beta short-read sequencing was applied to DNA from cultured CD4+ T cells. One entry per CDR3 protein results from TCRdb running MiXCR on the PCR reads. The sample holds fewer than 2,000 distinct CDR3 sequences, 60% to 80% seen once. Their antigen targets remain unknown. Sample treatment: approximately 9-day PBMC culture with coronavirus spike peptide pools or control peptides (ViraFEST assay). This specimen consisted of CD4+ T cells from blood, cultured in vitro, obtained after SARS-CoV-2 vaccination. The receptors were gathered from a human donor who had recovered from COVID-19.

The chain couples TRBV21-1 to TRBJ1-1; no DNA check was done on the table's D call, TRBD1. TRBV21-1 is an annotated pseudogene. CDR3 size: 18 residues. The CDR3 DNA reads TGTGCCAGCAGCAAAGCAGAGCCGGGTAGGAGTTTGAACACTGAAGCTTTCTTT. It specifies CASSKAEPGRSLNTEAFF.

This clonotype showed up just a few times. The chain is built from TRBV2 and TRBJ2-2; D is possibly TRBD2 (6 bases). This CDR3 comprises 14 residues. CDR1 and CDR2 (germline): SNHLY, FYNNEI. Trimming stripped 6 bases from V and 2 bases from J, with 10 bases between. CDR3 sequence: CASRQLANTGELFF. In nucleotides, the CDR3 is TGTGCCAGCAGGCAACTAGCCAACACCGGGGAGCTGTTTTTT.

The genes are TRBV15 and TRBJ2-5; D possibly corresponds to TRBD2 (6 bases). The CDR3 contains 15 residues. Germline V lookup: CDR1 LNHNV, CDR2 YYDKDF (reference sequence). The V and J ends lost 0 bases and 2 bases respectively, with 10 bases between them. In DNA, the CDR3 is TGTGCCACCAGCAGAGATAGGGGACTGCAAGAGACCCAGTACTTC. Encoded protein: CATSRDRGLQETQYF.

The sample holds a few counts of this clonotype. Here the CDR3 DNA reads TGTGCCAGCAGCTACCTGGTGGGGTCACCCCTCCACTTT. It translates to CASSYLVGSPLHF. The chain couples TRBV7-9 to TRBJ1-6; D unresolved. The CDR3 runs to 13 residues. CDR1 is SEHNR, CDR2 FQNEAQ, per germline (reference sequence). The V end was cut by 4 bases, the J end by 10 bases, with 11 bases between.

In DNA form, the CDR3 reads TGTGCCAGGCGGAAGGAGAACACTGAAGCTTTCTTT. This codes for CARRKENTEAFF. This chain links TRBV6-4 with TRBJ1-1; D remains unclear. The V end lost 9 bases, the J end lost 1 base, and 9 bases lay between the germline ends. CDR1 is MRHNA and CDR2 is SNTAGT in the germline V gene. The CDR3 loop spans 12 amino acids.

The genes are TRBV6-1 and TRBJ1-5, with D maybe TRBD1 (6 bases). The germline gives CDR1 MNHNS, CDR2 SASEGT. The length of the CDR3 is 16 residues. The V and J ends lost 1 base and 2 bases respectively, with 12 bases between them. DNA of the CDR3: TGTGCCAGCAGTGAAGGTGCGGGGGCACGCAATCAGCCCCAGCATTTT. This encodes CASSEGAGARNQPQHF.

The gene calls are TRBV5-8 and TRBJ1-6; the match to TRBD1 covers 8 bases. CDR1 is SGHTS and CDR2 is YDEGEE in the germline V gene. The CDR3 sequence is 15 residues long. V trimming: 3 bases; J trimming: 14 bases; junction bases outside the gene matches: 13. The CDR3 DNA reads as TGTGCCAGCAGCTGGATACAGGGGGAAATTACCACCCTCCACTTT. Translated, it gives CASSWIQGEITTLHF.

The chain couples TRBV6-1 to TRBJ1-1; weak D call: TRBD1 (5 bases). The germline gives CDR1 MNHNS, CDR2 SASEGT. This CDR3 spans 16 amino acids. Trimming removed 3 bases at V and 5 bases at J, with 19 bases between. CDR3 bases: TGTGCCAGCAGTGATAGCCAACGGAGGGGCAAAACTGAAGCTTTCTTT. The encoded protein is CASSDSQRRGKTEAFF.

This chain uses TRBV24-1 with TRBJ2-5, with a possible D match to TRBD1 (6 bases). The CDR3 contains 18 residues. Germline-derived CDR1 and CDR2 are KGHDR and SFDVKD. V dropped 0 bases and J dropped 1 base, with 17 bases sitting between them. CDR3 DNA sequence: TGTGCCACCAGTGATTTGCAGGTCGTAACAGGGCCCCAAGAGACCCAGTACTTC. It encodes CATSDLQVVTGPQETQYF.

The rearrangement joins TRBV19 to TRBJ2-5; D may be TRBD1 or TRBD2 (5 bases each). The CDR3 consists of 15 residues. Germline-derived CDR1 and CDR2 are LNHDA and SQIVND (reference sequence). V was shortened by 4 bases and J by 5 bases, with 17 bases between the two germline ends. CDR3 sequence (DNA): TGTGCCAGTAGTAACGAGGGGTCGGGGTGGGAGACCCAGTACTTC. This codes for CASSNEGSGWETQYF.

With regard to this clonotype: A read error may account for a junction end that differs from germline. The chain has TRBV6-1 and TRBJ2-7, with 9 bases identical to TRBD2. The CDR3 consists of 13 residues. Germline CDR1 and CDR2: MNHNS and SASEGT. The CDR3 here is CASREAGGHEQYF. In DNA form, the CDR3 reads TGTGCCAGCAGGGAAGCGGGGGGCCACGAGCAGTACTTC.

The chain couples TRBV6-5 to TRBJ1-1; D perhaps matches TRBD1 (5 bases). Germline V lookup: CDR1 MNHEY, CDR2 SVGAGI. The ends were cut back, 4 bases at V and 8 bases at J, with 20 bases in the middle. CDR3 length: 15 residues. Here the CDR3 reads CASSSPERGLREAFF. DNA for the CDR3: TGTGCCAGCAGTTCCCCCGAGAGGGGCCTTAGGGAAGCTTTCTTT.

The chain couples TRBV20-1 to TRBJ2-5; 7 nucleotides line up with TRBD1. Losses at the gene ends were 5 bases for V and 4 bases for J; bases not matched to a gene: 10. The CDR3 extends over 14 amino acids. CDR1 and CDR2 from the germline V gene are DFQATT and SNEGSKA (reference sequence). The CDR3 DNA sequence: TGCAGTGCTGAAGAGACAGGGAAGCGAGAGACCCAGTACTTC. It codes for CSAEETGKRETQYF.

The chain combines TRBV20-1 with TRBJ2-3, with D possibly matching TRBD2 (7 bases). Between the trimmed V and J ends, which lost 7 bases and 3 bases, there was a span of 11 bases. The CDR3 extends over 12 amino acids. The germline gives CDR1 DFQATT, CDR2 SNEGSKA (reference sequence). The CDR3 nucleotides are TGCAGTGTCGCGGGGGCGACAGATACGCAGTATTTT. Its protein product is CSVAGATDTQYF.

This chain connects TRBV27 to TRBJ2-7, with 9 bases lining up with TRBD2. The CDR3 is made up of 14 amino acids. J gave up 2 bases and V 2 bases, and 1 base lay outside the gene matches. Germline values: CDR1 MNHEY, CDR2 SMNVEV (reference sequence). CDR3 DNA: TGTGCCAGCAGTTTACTAGCGGGAACCTACGAGCAGTACTTC. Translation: CASSLLAGTYEQYF.

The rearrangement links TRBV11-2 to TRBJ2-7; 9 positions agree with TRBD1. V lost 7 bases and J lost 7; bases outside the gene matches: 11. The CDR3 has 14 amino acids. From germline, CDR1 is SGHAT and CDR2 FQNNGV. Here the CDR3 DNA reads TGTGCCAGCATCTCCGGGACAGGGAGTCCGGAGCAGTACTTC. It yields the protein CASISGTGSPEQYF.

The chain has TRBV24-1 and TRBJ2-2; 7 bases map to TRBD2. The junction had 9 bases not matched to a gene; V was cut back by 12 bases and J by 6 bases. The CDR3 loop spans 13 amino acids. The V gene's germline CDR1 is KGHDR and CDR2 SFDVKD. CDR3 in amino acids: CASIDGGAGELFF. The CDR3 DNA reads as TGTGCCTCGATCGATGGGGGGGCCGGGGAGCTGTTTTTT.

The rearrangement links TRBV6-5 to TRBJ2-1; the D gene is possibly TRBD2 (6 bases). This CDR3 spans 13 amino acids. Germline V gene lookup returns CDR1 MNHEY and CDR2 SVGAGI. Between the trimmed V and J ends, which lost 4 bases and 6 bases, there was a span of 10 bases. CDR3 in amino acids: CASSSTSPNEQFF. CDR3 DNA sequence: TGTGCCAGCAGTTCCACTAGCCCCAATGAGCAGTTCTTC.

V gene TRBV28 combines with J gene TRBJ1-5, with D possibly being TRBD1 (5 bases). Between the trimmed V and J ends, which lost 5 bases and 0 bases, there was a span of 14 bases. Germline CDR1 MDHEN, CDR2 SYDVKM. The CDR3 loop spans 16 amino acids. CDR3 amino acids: CASSTPTVPSNQPQHF. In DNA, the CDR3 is TGTGCCAGCAGTACCCCGACAGTACCTAGCAATCAGCCCCAGCATTTT.

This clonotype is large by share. The CDR3 DNA follows: TGTGCCAGCAGTGCCGGGACAGGCAATAATCAGCCCCAGCATTTT. Residues: CASSAGTGNNQPQHF. The rearrangement uses TRBV12-3 or TRBV12-4 and TRBJ1-5; 8 bases match TRBD1. The CDR3 extends over 15 amino acids. V shed 5 bases and J 4 bases; nucleotides not matched to a gene: 7.

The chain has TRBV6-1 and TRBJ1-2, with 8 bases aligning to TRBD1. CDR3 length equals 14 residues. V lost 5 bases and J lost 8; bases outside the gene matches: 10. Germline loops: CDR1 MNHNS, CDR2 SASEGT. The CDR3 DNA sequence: TGTGCCAGCAGTCGGACAGGGAGTCCTCTGGGCTACACCTTC. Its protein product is CASSRTGSPLGYTF.

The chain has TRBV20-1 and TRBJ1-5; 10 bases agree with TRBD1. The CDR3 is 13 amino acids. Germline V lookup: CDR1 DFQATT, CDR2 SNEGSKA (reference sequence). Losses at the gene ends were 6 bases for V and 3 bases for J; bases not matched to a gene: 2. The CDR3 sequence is CSAGTGVNQPQHF. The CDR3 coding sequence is TGCAGTGCAGGGACAGGGGTCAATCAGCCCCAGCATTTT.